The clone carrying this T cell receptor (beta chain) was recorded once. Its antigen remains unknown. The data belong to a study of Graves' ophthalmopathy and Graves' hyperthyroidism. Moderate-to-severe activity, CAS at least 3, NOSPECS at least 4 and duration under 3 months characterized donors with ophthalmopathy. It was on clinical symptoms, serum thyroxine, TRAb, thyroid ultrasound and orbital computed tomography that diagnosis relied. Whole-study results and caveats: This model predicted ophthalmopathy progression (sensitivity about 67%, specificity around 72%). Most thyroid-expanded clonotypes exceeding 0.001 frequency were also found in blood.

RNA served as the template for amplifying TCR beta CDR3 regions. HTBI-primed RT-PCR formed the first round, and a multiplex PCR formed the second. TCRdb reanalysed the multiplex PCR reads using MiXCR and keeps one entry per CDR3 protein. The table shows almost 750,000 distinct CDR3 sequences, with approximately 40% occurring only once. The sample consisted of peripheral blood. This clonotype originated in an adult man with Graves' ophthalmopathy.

Here the CDR3 reads CATSSGTGGNSPLHF. CDR3 coding DNA: TGTGCCACCAGCAGTGGAACAGGGGGAAATTCACCCCTCCACTTT. The J gene is TRBJ1-6, the V gene TRBV15, with 8 bases matching TRBD1. Germline lookup yields CDR1 LNHNV and CDR2 YYDKDF (reference sequence). The CDR3 covers 15 residues. Germline trimming cut 3 bases from V and 7 bases from J; bases unmatched to any gene: 5.